The text below deals with one TCR beta chain. Its antigen is undetermined. This sample is drawn from a study of shared clonotypes between healthy human individuals. Study background: Serving as donors were a couple of women and a few men, whose ages spanned 18 to 49.

Produced via immunoSEQ multiplex PCR; TCRdb's table is partial and in-frame only. The table includes about 2.4 million clones, 93% detected once. V lost 5 bases, J lost 5 bases, and 19 bases lay in between. CDR1 is LGHNA and CDR2 is YNFKEQ in the germline V gene. This CDR3 contains 15 residues. Study results and caveats: Naive subsets tended to show greater estimated richness than memory subsets.

The sequence was obtained from a man aged 18 to 30 in good health. Some clones in this sample may be carry-over from other donors' samples. V usage is TRBV4-2 and J usage is TRBJ2-7, with D possibly called TRBD1 or TRBD2 (5 bases each). Sequenced sample: naive CD4+ T cells from PBMCs. Sample subset: CD45RA+ positively selected. The CDR3 reads CASSRDLDSVDEQYF. CDR3 bases: TGTGCCAGCAGCAGGGACCTTGACTCCGTTGACGAGCAGTACTTC.